These T cell receptor beta chains were read from a single sample in a study of T-cell memory formation after mild COVID-19. MiXCR, run by TCRdb on the 5' RACE reads, gives a single entry per CDR3 protein. The sample includes 55,000 to 70,000 distinct CDR3 sequences, roughly 26% of them seen just once. The specimen sequenced was PBMCs or a T cell subset sorted from them (not recorded which). Receptors were obtained from a man aged 18 to 29 who had mild COVID-19 (a few samples of this study predate the infection). Cell type and time point are not known. CDR3s include the opening cysteine and the closing phenylalanine or tryptophan.

J: TRBJ1-5
V: TRBV6-6
CDR3: CATPPQRGQGYSNQPQHF

J: TRBJ2-2
V: TRBV6-5
CDR3: CASRPPGGSNTGELFF

J: TRBJ1-2
V: TRBV7-9
CDR3: CASSDGLYSSNYGYTF

J: TRBJ2-5
V: TRBV7-9
CDR3: CASSSLRTGRPQETQYF

J: TRBJ1-5
V: TRBV15
CDR3: CATSSGQGPHQPQHF

J: TRBJ2-5
V: TRBV19
CDR3: CASYGGSETQYF

J: TRBJ2-5
V: TRBV11-2
CDR3: CASSFAQETQYF

J: TRBJ2-7
V: TRBV5-1
CDR3: CASSSVGDRTYEQYF

J: TRBJ2-1
V: TRBV7-2
CDR3: CASTPSSSGEQFF

J: TRBJ1-1
V: TRBV12-3/TRBV12-4
CDR3: CASSPWTVGGTEAFF

J: TRBJ2-5
V: TRBV6-1
CDR3: CASSPRTGQEYQETQYF

J: TRBJ2-7
V: TRBV27
CDR3: CASRRDRGGEQYF

J: TRBJ2-1
V: TRBV11-2
CDR3: CASSQLAGNPTANEQFF

J: TRBJ2-7
V: TRBV4-3
CDR3: CASSPSEAGTYEQYF

J: TRBJ2-1
V: TRBV12-3/TRBV12-4
CDR3: CASSFLAGGPYNEQFF

J: TRBJ2-1
V: TRBV29-1
CDR3: CSVEGGSSYNEQFF

J: TRBJ1-1
V: TRBV9
CDR3: CASSEGAATEAFF

J: TRBJ2-7
V: TRBV27
CDR3: CASSPSGAHYEQYF

J: TRBJ2-3
V: TRBV6-5
CDR3: CASTRADTQYF

J: TRBJ1-3
V: TRBV4-3
CDR3: CASSQDGADGNTIYF

J: TRBJ2-1
V: TRBV2
CDR3: CASSVWGRNNEQFF

J: TRBJ2-3
V: TRBV10-1
CDR3: CASSSGSHPTDTQYF

J: TRBJ1-2
V: TRBV20-1
CDR3: CSASLDRVPDGYTF

J: TRBJ2-5
V: TRBV2
CDR3: CASSDWVGEQETQYF

J: TRBJ2-1
V: TRBV6-1
CDR3: CASRTDTSYNEQFF

J: TRBJ2-7
V: TRBV12-3/TRBV12-4
CDR3: CASSLPDDPYEQYF

J: TRBJ2-2
V: TRBV7-6
CDR3: CASSSMGQANTGELFF

J: TRBJ1-1
V: TRBV5-1
CDR3: CASSNRGQNTEAFF

J: TRBJ2-3
V: TRBV4-1
CDR3: CASSQAQRTQYF

J: TRBJ2-5
V: TRBV7-9
CDR3: CASGTGVRETQYF

J: TRBJ1-2
V: TRBV19
CDR3: CASFGGGDQATANYGYTF

J: TRBJ2-5
V: TRBV4-1
CDR3: CASSQVALGETQYF

J: TRBJ2-6
V: TRBV20-1
CDR3: CSARGTAISGANVLTF